This TCR beta chain was identified during a study of T cells in Graves' hyperthyroidism and ophthalmopathy. The wider study: Prior to any treatment, at the point of initial diagnosis, peripheral blood was collected. Findings and caveats of the study: Blood also carried most thyroid clonotypes expanded above 0.001.

Unmatched junction bases numbered 5, after V lost 6 bases and J lost 8 bases. The length of the CDR3 is 14 residues. About this clonotype itself: The antigen is unknown.

Each diagnosis was grounded in clinical symptoms, serum thyroxine and TRAb, thyroid ultrasound, and orbital computed tomography. RNA transcripts served as the template for amplifying TCR beta CDR3 regions. The primer set for the first-round RT-PCR of the TCR CDR3 was HTBI. TCRdb itself ran the multiplex PCR reads through MiXCR, one entry per CDR3 protein. This sample carries roughly 530,000 distinct CDR3 sequences, 17% of them seen once, and the ten largest clones take approximately 18%. The TCR was taken from a woman aged 18-29 years with Graves' ophthalmopathy. Sample: blood. J is TRBJ2-3 and V is TRBV12-3 or TRBV12-4, with 13 bases lining up with TRBD2. CDR3: CASRSGTSGVTQYF. For the CDR3, the DNA is TGTGCCAGCAGGTCCGGGACTAGCGGGGTTACGCAGTATTTT.